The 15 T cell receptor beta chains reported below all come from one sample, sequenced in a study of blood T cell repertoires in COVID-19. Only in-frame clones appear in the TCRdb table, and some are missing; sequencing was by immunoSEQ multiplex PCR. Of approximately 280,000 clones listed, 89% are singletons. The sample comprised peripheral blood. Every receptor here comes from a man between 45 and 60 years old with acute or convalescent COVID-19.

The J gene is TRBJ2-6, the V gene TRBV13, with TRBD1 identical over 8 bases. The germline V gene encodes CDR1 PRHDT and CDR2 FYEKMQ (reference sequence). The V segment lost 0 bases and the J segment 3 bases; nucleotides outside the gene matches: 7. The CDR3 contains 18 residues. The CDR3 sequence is CASSLGQGVTSGANVLTF. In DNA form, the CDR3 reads TGTGCCAGCAGCTTAGGACAGGGGGTAACCAGTGGGGCCAACGTCCTGACTTTC.

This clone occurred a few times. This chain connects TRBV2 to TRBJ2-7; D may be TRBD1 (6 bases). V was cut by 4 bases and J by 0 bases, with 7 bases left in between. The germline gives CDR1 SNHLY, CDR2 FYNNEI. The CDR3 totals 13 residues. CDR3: CASSGRGSYEQYF. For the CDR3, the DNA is TGTGCCAGCAGTGGCAGGGGCTCCTACGAGCAGTACTTC.

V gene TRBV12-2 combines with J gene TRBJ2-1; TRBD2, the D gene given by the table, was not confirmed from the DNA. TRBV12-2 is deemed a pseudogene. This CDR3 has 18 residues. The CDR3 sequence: CASRLGKAGGSSYNEQFF. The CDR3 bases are TGTGCAAGTCGCTTAGGAAAGGCGGGGGGGAGCTCCTACAATGAGCAGTTCTTC.

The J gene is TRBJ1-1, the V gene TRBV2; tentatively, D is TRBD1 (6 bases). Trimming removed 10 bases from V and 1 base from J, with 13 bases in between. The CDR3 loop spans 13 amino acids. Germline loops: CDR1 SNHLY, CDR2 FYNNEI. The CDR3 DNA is TGTGCCACCAACAACAGGGCGAACACTGAAGCTTTCTTT. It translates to CATNNRANTEAFF. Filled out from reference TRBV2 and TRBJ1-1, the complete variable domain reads EPEVTQTPSHQVTQMGQEVILRCVPISNHLYFYWYRQILGQKVEFLVSFYNNEISEKSEIFDDQFSVERPDGSNFTLKIRSTKLEDSAMYFCATNNRANTEAFFGQGTRLTVV.

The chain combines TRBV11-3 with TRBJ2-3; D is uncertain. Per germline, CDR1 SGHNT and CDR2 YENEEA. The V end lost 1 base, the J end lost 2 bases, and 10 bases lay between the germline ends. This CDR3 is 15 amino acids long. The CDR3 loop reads CASSLGVGFTDTQYF. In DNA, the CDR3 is TGTGCCAGCAGCTTAGGGGTCGGGTTCACAGATACGCAGTATTTT.

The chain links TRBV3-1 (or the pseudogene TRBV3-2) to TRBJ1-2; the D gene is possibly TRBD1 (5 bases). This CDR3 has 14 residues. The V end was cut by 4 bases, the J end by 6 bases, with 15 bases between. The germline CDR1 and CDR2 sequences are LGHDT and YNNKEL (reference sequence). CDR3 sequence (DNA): TGTGCCAGCAGCCCTTTGGGGGGTGCGAATGGCTACACCTTC. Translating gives CASSPLGGANGYTF.

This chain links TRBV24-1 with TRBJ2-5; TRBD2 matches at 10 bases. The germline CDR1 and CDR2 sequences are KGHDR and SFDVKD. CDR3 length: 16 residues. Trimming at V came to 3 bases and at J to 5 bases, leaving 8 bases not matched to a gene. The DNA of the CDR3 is TGTGCCACCAGTGATCCTCTAGCGGGGGCCCGGGAGACCCAGTACTTC. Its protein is CATSDPLAGARETQYF.

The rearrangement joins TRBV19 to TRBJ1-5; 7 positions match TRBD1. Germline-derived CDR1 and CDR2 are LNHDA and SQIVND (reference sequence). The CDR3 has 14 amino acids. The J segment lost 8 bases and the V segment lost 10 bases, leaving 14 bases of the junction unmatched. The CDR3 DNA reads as TGTGCCATACGCTATCCCGACAGGGAAAAGCCCCAGCATTTT. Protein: CAIRYPDREKPQHF.

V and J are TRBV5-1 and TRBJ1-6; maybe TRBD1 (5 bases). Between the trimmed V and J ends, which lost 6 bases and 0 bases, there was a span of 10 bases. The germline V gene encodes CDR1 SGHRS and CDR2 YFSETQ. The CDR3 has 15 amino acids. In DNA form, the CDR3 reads TGCGCCAGCAACCAGGGAGGCTCCTATAATTCACCCCTCCACTTT. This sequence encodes CASNQGGSYNSPLHF.

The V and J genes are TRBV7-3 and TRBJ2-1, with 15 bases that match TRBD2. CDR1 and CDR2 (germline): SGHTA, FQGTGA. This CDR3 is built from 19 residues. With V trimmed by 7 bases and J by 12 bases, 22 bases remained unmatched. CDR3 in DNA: TGTGCCAGCACCTCTTATGGGACTAGCGGGGGGCTCTGGCTCCTTCCGCAGTTCTTC. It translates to CASTSYGTSGGLWLLPQFF.

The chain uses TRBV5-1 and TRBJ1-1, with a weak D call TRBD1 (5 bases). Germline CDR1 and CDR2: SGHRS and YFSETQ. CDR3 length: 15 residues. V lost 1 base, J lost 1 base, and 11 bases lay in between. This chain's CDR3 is CASSLKLGENTEAFF. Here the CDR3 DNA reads TGCGCCAGCAGCTTGAAGTTAGGGGAGAACACTGAAGCTTTCTTT.

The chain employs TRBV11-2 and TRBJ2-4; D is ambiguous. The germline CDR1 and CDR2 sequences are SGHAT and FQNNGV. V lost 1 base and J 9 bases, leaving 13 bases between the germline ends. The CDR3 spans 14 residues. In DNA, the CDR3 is TGTGCCAGCAGCTTAGTGGCCAGTCTCGTCATTCAGTACTTC. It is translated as CASSLVASLVIQYF.

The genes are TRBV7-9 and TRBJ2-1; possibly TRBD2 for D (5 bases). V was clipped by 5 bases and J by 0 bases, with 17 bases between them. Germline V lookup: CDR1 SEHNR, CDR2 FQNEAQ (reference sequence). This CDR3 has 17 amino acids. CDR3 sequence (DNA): TGTGCCAGCAGCCCCGGGTCGGCGGGCAGCTCCTACAATGAGCAGTTCTTC. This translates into CASSPGSAGSSYNEQFF.

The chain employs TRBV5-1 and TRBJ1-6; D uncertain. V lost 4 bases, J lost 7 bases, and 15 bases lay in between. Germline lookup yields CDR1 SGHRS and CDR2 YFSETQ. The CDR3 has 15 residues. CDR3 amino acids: CASSARTAGNSPLHF. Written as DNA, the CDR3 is TGCGCCAGCAGCGCCCGGACGGCGGGGAATTCACCCCTCCACTTT.

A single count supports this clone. The CDR3 loop is CASSPGTSGDREYF. CDR3 nucleotide sequence: TGTGCCAGCTCACCGGGGACTAGCGGGGACCGGGAGTATTTT. The V and J genes are TRBV18 and TRBJ2-3; 13 nucleotides match TRBD2. V was clipped by 3 bases and J by 13 bases; unmatched bases: 7. The V gene's germline CDR1 is KGHSH and CDR2 LQKENI. The length of the CDR3 is 14 residues.